This TCR beta chain was captured in a study of blood T cells in healthy people across ages. The germline V gene has CDR1 SGHAT and CDR2 FQNNGV. The V gene lost 4 bases and the J gene lost 13 bases, with 11 bases spanning the gap. There are 11 residues in the CDR3. The second PCR ran roughly 6 to 11 cycles with a sample-barcoded 5' primer and J-beta primers. One entry per CDR3 protein results from TCRdb running MiXCR on the 5' RACE reads. The sample contains 650,000 to 950,000 distinct CDR3 sequences, approximately 48% of which appear only once. V is TRBV11-2 and J is TRBJ2-1; maybe TRBD1 (5 bases). Material: blood. This receptor was identified in a man aged 55 to 69 in good health. CDR3 in amino acids: CASSSTGTQFF. CDR3 coding DNA: TGTGCCAGCAGCTCCACAGGTACCCAGTTCTTC.